This TCR beta chain was captured by sequencing in a study of blood T cell repertoires in COVID-19. Study information: PBMCs, B-cell-depleted T cells, or T cells were the source of the cDNA or gDNA that made up the material.

Germline V lookup: CDR1 SGHTA, CDR2 FQGNSA. V dropped 8 bases and J dropped 5; count of bases not matched to a gene: 10. The CDR3 contains 15 residues. TCRdb keeps only in-frame clones here, not all; method: immunoSEQ multiplex PCR. The repertoire holds around 12,000 clones, with nearly 90% as singletons. A single count supports this clone. The sequence came from a human donor with active COVID-19. The donor label of this sample is uncertain. V gene TRBV7-2 combines with J gene TRBJ2-2; 8 positions agree with TRBD1. The material sequenced was peripheral blood. DNA for the CDR3: TGTGCCAGCTGGCCCAGGGGGCGCAGGACCGGGGAGCTGTTTTTT. Encoded protein: CASWPRGRRTGELFF.